Listed below are T cell receptor beta chains from one sample, sequenced in a study of shared T cell receptors in the human thymus. TCRdb keeps only in-frame clones here, not all; method: immunoSEQ multiplex PCR. Of 640,000 or so clones listed, roughly 86% were seen once; the top ten hold 0.0094%. The same sample was also studied in work on human thymus T cells.

The sample comprised thymocytes. These receptors were collected from a boy younger than two with a congenital heart defect. Each CDR3 is given without its conserved first and last residue. The order of the fields is J gene, V gene, CDR3 protein.

>TRBJ2-5|TRBV19
ASSMIGQGRETQY
>TRBJ2-3|TRBV5-1
ASSLAPPGRGVDTQY
>TRBJ2-3|TRBV29-1
SGSGAGGDTQY
>TRBJ2-5|TRBV5-4
ASTPTGTTTQGEETQY
>TRBJ2-7|TRBV7-3
ASSLSGAGYEQY
>.|TRBV4-3
ASSQDRASPASRYEQY
>TRBJ1-6|TRBV15
ATSRDRDRVGSPLH
>TRBJ1-2|TRBV28
ASSVTGQGNGYT
>TRBJ1-1|TRBV27
ASRPTGNTEAF
>TRBJ1-3|TRBV9
ASSVFSRDEGNTIY
>TRBJ1-1|TRBV7-2
ASSLPQGEITEAF
>TRBJ2-2|TRBV30
AWGLAGVAGELF
>TRBJ2-1|TRBV9
ASSPQTGTGGFSSYNEQF
>TRBJ1-1|TRBV6-1
ANGGRRAF
>TRBJ2-7|TRBV28
ASSRPDSDYEQY
>TRBJ2-4|TRBV5-6
ASSVNREGLAKNIQY
>TRBJ2-7|TRBV29-1
SVATSGGPYEQY